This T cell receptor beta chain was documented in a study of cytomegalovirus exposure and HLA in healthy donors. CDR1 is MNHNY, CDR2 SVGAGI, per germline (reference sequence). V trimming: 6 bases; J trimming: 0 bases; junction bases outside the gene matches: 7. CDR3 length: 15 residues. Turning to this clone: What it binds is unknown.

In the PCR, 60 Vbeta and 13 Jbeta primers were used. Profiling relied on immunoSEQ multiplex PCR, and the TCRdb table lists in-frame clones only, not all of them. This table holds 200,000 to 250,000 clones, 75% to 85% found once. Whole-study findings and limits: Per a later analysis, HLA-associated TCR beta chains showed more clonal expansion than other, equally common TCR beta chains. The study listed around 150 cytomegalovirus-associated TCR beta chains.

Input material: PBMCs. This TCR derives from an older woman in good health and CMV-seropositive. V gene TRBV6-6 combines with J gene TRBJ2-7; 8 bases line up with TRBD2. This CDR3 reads CASSPSGGRSYEQYF. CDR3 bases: TGTGCCAGCAGCCCGAGCGGGGGCCGCTCCTACGAGCAGTACTTC.